One sample yielded the 23 T cell receptor beta chains listed below, sequenced in a study of blood T cells in healthy people across ages. A second PCR of 7 to 11 cycles used a sample-barcoded 5' primer and a J-beta primer mix. MiXCR, applied by TCRdb to the 5' RACE reads, yields one record per CDR3 protein. Altogether over a million distinct CDR3 sequences are present, about 23% being singletons, with the ten largest covering less than 0.85%. The data also belong to a second study, concerning T cells of mothers and their children.

The sequencing input was blood. The origin of the receptors is a girl aged 2-10 years in good health.

DNA for the CDR3: TGTGCCAGCAGTTACCTTCGGGGAGGTGGTGATGGCTACACCTTC. Amino acids: CASSYLRGGGDGYTF. This chain connects TRBV6-2 or TRBV6-3 to TRBJ1-2; D call uncertain. Looked up from germline, CDR1 is MNHEY and CDR2 is SVGEGT. V gave up 2 bases and J gave up 6 bases, with 16 bases separating them. This CDR3 has 15 amino acids.

In this sample, this clonotype turned up a few times. The chain is built from TRBV27 and TRBJ2-1; D is perhaps TRBD2 (6 bases). Between the trimmed V and J ends, which lost 3 bases and 0 bases, there was a span of 12 bases. The CDR3 sequence is 16 residues long. Germline V gene sequence: CDR1 MNHEY, CDR2 SMNVEV (reference sequence). CDR3 nucleotide sequence: TGTGCCAGCAGTTTTCTCCTGGGACTCTCCTACAATGAGCAGTTCTTC. Translated, it gives CASSFLLGLSYNEQFF.

V gene TRBV11-2 combines with J gene TRBJ2-1; the match to TRBD1 covers 8 bases. Germline lookup yields CDR1 SGHAT and CDR2 FQNNGV. Losses at the gene ends were 5 bases for V and 7 bases for J; bases not matched to a gene: 10. The CDR3 length is 15 residues. CDR3 sequence (DNA): TGTGCCAGCAGCGTGGGGACAGGTGACCGAAATGAGCAGTTCTTC. Protein: CASSVGTGDRNEQFF.

This clonotype has just a few counts. This rearrangement joins TRBV27 to TRBJ2-2; D not certain. The V gene lost 5 bases and the J gene lost 2 bases, with 9 bases spanning the gap. The CDR3 spans 14 residues. Germline-derived CDR1 and CDR2 are MNHEY and SMNVEV (reference sequence). The CDR3 spells CASSPWVNTGELFF. Written as DNA, the CDR3 is TGTGCCAGCAGTCCGTGGGTAAACACCGGGGAGCTGTTTTTT.

This clonotype came up a few times. The chain carries TRBV11-2 and TRBJ2-1, with 8 nucleotides matching TRBD2. The ends lost 2 bases at V and 6 bases at J; junction bases unmatched: 9. The CDR3 consists of 16 residues. The germline V gene has CDR1 SGHAT and CDR2 FQNNGV. CDR3 nucleotide sequence: TGTGCCAGCAGCTTACACGAGGGGGGACTAGGCAATGAGCAGTTCTTC. Its translation: CASSLHEGGLGNEQFF.

This clonotype was detected many times. CDR3 sequence (DNA): TGTGCCAGCAGTCCAGAGGTAGCAACTAATGAAAAACTGTTTTTT. Translating it yields CASSPEVATNEKLFF. The V call is TRBV11-2, the J call TRBJ1-4; D call uncertain. Trimming removed 6 bases at V and 0 bases at J, with 11 bases between. The CDR3 runs 15 residues. Germline V lookup: CDR1 SGHAT, CDR2 FQNNGV.

This clonotype was seen only a few times. The gene calls are TRBV29-1 and TRBJ2-1; D call uncertain. The CDR3 spans 13 residues. Per germline, CDR1 SQVTM and CDR2 ANQGSEA. Trimming pared 6 bases from V and 5 bases from J, leaving 14 bases between. CDR3 bases: TGCAGCGTCTCGCGTCGACTCAACAATGAGCAGTTCTTC. Translated, it gives CSVSRRLNNEQFF.

This clonotype has just a few counts. The CDR3 reads CATSSRNEQFF. Written as DNA, the CDR3 is TGTGCCACCAGCTCCCGGAATGAGCAGTTCTTC. This chain joins TRBV24-1 and TRBJ2-1; D is unclear. The CDR3 totals 11 residues. Per the germline V gene, CDR1 is KGHDR and CDR2 is SFDVKD. V dropped 7 bases and J dropped 7 bases, with 7 bases sitting between them.

V usage is TRBV7-9 and J usage is TRBJ2-7; the D gene is possibly TRBD1 (6 bases). The V gene's germline CDR1 is SEHNR and CDR2 FQNEAQ (reference sequence). The length of the CDR3 is 13 residues. V was pared by 9 bases and J by 4 bases, with 16 bases between. CDR3 DNA: TGTGCCAGTAACACAGGGAATATGTACGAGCAGTACTTC. It codes for CASNTGNMYEQYF.

This clonotype turned up a few times. The chain employs TRBV5-5 and TRBJ2-5; TRBD1 aligns across 7 bases. The germline gives CDR1 SGHKS, CDR2 YYEKEE (reference sequence). The CDR3 extends over 15 amino acids. V shed 6 bases, J shed 5 bases, and the junction held 13 bases outside the gene matches. CDR3 nucleotides: TGTGCCAGCACCCGACAGGGTGGCTTAGAGGAGACCCAGTACTTC. Protein: CASTRQGGLEETQYF.

Only a few counts were recorded for this clonotype. The rearrangement links TRBV3-1 to TRBJ2-7; 10 bases agree with TRBD2. Per germline, CDR1 LGHDT and CDR2 YNNKEL (reference sequence). This CDR3 is built from 16 residues. Losses at the gene ends were 0 bases for V and 4 bases for J; bases not matched to a gene: 6. CDR3 DNA sequence: TGTGCCAGCAGCCAAGATCCCTCTAGCGGGAGATACGAGCAGTACTTC. It codes for CASSQDPSSGRYEQYF.

The chain recombines TRBV4-3 with TRBJ1-2; D is perhaps TRBD1 (5 bases). CDR1 and CDR2 (germline): LGHNA, YSLEER. The CDR3 contains 16 residues. Trimming pared 1 base from V and 3 bases from J, leaving 15 bases between. The CDR3 spells CASSQATRGFDYGYTF. For the CDR3, the DNA is TGCGCCAGCAGCCAAGCGACACGGGGGTTCGACTATGGCTACACCTTC.

The chain links TRBV14 to TRBJ1-3; D is undetermined. CDR1 and CDR2 (germline): SGHDN, FVKESK. V shed 4 bases and J shed 0 bases, with 10 bases lying between them. The CDR3 is 15 amino acids. The CDR3 sequence is CASSPVRFSGNTIYF. The CDR3 coding sequence is TGTGCCAGCAGCCCCGTTCGGTTCTCTGGAAACACCATATATTTT.

This clonotype was observed a handful of times. The chain couples TRBV24-1 to TRBJ1-2; tentatively, D is TRBD1 (6 bases). Trimming took 9 bases from V and 8 from J, leaving 15 bases between them. Per germline, CDR1 KGHDR and CDR2 SFDVKD. There are 12 residues in the CDR3. The CDR3 spells CATSPGQGGYTF. CDR3 coding DNA: TGTGCCACCTCCCCGGGACAAGGAGGCTACACCTTC.

The chain employs TRBV14 and TRBJ2-5; possible D gene TRBD2, 5 bases. The DNA end is a closer match to TRBJ2-1, so the J assignment may be wrong. The germline V gene encodes CDR1 SGHDN and CDR2 FVKESK. CDR3 length: 12 residues. This CDR3 is CASSLPSTKQFF. The CDR3 bases are TGTGCCAGCAGCCTCCCTAGCACTAAGCAGTTCTTC.

This clonotype was seen a few times. This chain uses TRBV28 with TRBJ2-7; D unclear. Deletions cut 5 bases from V and 0 bases from J, with 11 bases between. Germline lookup yields CDR1 MDHEN and CDR2 SYDVKM. The CDR3 sequence is 14 residues long. The CDR3 DNA sequence: TGTGCCAGCAGTCCCCCCCCGATCTCCTACGAGCAGTACTTC. Its protein product is CASSPPPISYEQYF.

The chain uses TRBV28 and TRBJ2-5, with 7 bases that match TRBD2. The end of the DNA fits TRBJ2-1 better, so the J call may be wrong. The germline V gene has CDR1 MDHEN and CDR2 SYDVKM. The CDR3 consists of 13 residues. CDR3 sequence (DNA): TGTGCCTACGGGAGCGGGGCGGCTAATGAGCAGTTCTTC. Protein product: CAYGSGAANEQFF.

The chain links TRBV11-2 to TRBJ1-2; no clear D gene. The CDR3 spans 15 residues. The germline V gene encodes CDR1 SGHAT and CDR2 FQNNGV. Trimming took off 3 bases at V and 2 bases at J, with 13 bases between the two ends. CDR3 region: CASSFEPGENYGYTF. For the CDR3, the DNA is TGTGCCAGCAGCTTCGAACCCGGGGAAAACTATGGCTACACCTTC.

The V call is TRBV4-1, the J call TRBJ2-1, with 11 bases that match TRBD2. Near its end, the DNA agrees better with TRBJ2-7, so the J call may be wrong. This CDR3 is 16 amino acids long. CDR1 is MGHRA and CDR2 is YSYEKL in the germline V gene. Here the CDR3 DNA reads TGCGCCAGCAGCCAGGTCCTAGCGGGAGGATCCTACGAGCAGTACTTC. The encoded protein is CASSQVLAGGSYEQYF.

The rearrangement links TRBV29-1 to TRBJ2-1; D unclear. The CDR3 is 10 residues long. Looked up from germline, CDR1 is SQVTM and CDR2 is ANQGSEA. Trimming removed 5 bases at V and 7 bases at J, with 6 bases between. The CDR3 here is CSVRINEQFF. Written as DNA, the CDR3 is TGCAGCGTTCGGATTAATGAGCAGTTCTTC.

This clonotype was counted between two and nine times. J is TRBJ2-5 and V is TRBV4-2, with 9 bases lining up with TRBD2. CDR1 and CDR2 (germline): LGHNA, YNFKEQ. This CDR3 is built from 15 residues. J was trimmed by 11 bases and V by 4 bases; bases with no gene match: 14. CDR3 DNA: TGTGCCAGCAGCCCCCTGACTAGCGGCCCTCAAGAGCAGTACTTC. Protein product: CASSPLTSGPQEQYF.

The V gene is TRBV4-1, the J gene TRBJ2-7; weak D call: TRBD2 (6 bases). V was cut by 1 base and J by 0 bases, with 28 bases left in between. The CDR3 has 21 residues. CDR1 is MGHRA, CDR2 YSYEKL, per germline. In DNA, the CDR3 is TGCGCCAGCAGCCAAGGGAGTGGGACCAGTGAACTAGCCAGAGGCTCCTACGAGCAGTACTTC. Amino acid sequence: CASSQGSGTSELARGSYEQYF.

Points on this clonotype: The junction departs from the called germline gene at one end, perhaps through a read error. The rearrangement links TRBV12-5 to TRBJ1-1; perhaps TRBD1 as D (5 bases). Germline V CDR1 and CDR2: LGHNT, FRNRAP. The CDR3 totals 16 residues. The CDR3 region is CASGLGPGDRNTQAFF. CDR3 nucleotide sequence: TGTGCTAGTGGTTTGGGGCCGGGGGATCGGAACACTCAAGCTTTCTTT.